This TCR beta chain was sequenced for a study of T cell repertoires in cytomegalovirus infection. For the study at large: Matching HLA type, along with CMV infection, was indicated by public TCR beta signatures. Study-wide results and limits: HLA-C-restricted CMV-specific TCR beta clonotypes were dominant in the ex vivo response. Adding up the frequency of public TCR beta families identified people who carried CMV plus the relevant HLA.

Germline V lookup: CDR1 SNHLY, CDR2 FYNNEI. This CDR3 contains 15 residues. Trimming pared 2 bases from V and 6 bases from J, leaving 14 bases between. As regards this clonotype: Its specificity is unknown.

MiXCR, applied by TCRdb to the reads, yields one record per CDR3 protein. The table includes under 300,000 distinct CDR3 sequences, more than 15% detected once. The TCR originated in a human donor in good health (CMV status not recorded). Some clones in this sample may be carry-over from other donors' samples. The sample taken for sequencing was CD8+ T cells from PBMCs. The chain joins TRBV2 to TRBJ2-1; D possibly corresponds to TRBD2 (5 bases). CDR3 bases: TGTGCCAGCAGTGAAAAGAGCGGCGTACTCAATGAGCAGTTCTTC. Protein sequence: CASSEKSGVLNEQFF. The full variable domain, its missing parts supplied by reference TRBV2 and TRBJ2-1, is EPEVTQTPSHQVTQMGQEVILRCVPISNHLYFYWYRQILGQKVEFLVSFYNNEISEKSEIFDDQFSVERPDGSNFTLKIRSTKLEDSAMYFCASSEKSGVLNEQFFGPGTRLTVL.